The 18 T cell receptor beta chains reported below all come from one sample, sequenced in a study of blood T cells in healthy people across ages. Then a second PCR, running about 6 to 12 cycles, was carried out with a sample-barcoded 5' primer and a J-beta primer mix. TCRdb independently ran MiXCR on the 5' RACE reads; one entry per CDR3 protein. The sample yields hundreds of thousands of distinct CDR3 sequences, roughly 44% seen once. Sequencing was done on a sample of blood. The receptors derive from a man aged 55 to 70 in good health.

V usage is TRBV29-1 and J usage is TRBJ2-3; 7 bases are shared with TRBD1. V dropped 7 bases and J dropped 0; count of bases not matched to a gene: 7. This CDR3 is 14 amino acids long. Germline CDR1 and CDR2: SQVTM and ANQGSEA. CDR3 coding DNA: TGCAGCGCCTTCACGGACAGGAGCACAGATACGCAGTATTTT. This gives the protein CSAFTDRSTDTQYF.

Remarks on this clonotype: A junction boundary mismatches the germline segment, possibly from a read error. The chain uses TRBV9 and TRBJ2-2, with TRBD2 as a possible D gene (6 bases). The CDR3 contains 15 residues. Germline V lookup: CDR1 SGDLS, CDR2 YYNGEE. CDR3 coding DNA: TGTGCCAGCAACCGAGCCGGAGGGGCGCCCGGGGAGTTGTTTTTT. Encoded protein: CASNRAGGAPGELFF.

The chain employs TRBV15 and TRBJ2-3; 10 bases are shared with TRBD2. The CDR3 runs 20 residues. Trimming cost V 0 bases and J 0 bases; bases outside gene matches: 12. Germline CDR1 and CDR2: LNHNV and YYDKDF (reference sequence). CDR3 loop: CATSREGSAGGPTSTDTQYF. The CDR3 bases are TGTGCCACCAGCAGAGAGGGTTCAGCGGGGGGGCCTACTAGCACAGATACGCAGTATTTT.

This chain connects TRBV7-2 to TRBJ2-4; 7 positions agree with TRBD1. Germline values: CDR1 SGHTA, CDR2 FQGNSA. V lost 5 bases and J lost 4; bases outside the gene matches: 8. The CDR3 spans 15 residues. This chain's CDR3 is CASSPQDRVKNIQYF. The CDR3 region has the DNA TGTGCCAGCAGCCCACAAGACAGGGTGAAAAACATTCAGTACTTC.

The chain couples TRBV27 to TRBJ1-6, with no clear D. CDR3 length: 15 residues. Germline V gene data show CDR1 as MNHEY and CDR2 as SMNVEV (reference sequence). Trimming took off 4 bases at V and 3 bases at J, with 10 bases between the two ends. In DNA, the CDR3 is TGTGCCAGCAGTTCTCAGCCCTACTATAATTCACCCCTCCACTTT. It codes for CASSSQPYYNSPLHF.

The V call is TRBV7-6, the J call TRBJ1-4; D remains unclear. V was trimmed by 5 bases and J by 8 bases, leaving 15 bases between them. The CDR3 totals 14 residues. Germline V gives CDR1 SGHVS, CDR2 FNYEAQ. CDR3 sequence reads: CASSVGGSKEKLFF. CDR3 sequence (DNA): TGTGCCAGCAGCGTAGGAGGGTCCAAGGAAAAACTGTTTTTT.

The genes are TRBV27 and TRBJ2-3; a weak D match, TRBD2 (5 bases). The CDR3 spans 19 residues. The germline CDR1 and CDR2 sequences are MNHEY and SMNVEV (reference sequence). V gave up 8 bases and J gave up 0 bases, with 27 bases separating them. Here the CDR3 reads CASRSFPLDRETSTDTQYF. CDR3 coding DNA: TGTGCCAGCCGCAGTTTTCCTCTCGACCGGGAAACTAGCACAGATACGCAGTATTTT.

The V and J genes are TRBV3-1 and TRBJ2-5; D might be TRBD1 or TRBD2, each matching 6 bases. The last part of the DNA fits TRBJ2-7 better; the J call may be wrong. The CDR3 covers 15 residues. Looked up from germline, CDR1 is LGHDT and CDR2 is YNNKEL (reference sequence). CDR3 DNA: TGTGCCAGCAGCATTAGAGGGGGGACTGGCTACGAGCAGTACTTC. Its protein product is CASSIRGGTGYEQYF.

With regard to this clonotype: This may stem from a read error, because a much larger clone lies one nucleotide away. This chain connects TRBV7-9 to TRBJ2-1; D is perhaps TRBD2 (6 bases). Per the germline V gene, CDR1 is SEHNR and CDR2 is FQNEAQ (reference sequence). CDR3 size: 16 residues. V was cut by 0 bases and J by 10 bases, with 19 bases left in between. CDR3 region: CASSLAGGTSPYEQFF. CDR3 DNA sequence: TGTGCCAGCAGCTTAGCGGGCGGGACCTCACCCTACGAGCAGTTCTTC.

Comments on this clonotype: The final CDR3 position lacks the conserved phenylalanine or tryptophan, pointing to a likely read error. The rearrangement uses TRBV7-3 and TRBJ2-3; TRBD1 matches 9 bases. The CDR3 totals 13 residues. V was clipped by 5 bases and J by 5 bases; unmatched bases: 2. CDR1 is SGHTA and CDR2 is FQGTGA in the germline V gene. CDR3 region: CASSHRGRDTQYS. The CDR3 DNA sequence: TGTGCCAGCAGCCACAGGGGGCGAGATACGCAGTATTCT.

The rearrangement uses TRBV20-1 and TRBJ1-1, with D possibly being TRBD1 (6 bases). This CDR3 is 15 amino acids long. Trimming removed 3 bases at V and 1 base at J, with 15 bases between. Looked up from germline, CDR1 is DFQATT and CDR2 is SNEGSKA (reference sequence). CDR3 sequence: CSASPPWTENTEAFF. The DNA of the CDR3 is TGCAGTGCTAGCCCTCCCTGGACAGAGAACACTGAAGCTTTCTTT.

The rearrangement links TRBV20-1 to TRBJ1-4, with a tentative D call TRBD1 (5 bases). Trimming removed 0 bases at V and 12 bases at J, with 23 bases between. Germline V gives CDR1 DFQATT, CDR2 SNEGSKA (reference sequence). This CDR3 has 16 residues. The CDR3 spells CSARELVTGTMEELFF. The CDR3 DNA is TGCAGTGCTAGAGAATTGGTTACCGGGACCATGGAAGAACTGTTTTTT.

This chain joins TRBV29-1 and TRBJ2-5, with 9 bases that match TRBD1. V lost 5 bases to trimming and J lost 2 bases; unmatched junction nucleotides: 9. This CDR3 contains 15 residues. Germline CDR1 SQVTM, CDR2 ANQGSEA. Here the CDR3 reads CSVKTGGDRQETQYF. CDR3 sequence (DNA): TGCAGCGTTAAGACAGGGGGTGATAGACAAGAGACCCAGTACTTC.

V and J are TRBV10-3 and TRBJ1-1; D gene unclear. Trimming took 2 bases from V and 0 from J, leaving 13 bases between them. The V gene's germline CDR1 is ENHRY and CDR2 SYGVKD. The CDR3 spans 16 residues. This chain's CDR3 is CAISEGNKVLNTEAFF. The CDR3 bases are TGTGCCATCAGTGAGGGGAACAAAGTCCTGAACACTGAAGCTTTCTTT.

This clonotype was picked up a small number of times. CDR3 coding DNA: TGTGCCAGCAGCCTGACAGCTTACAATGAGCAGTTCTTC. Translation: CASSLTAYNEQFF. The chain employs TRBV11-2 and TRBJ2-1, with D tentatively TRBD1 (5 bases). The CDR3 totals 13 residues. V lost 5 bases and J lost 4, with 9 bases in between. Germline values: CDR1 SGHAT, CDR2 FQNNGV.

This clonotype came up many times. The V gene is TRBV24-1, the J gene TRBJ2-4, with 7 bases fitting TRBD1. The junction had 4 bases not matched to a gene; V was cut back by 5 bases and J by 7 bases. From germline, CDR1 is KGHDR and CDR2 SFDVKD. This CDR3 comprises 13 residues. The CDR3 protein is CATSAGTANIQYF. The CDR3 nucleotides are TGTGCCACCAGTGCTGGGACAGCTAACATTCAGTACTTC.

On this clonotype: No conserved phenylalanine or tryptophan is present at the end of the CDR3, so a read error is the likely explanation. The CDR3 bases are TGTGCCAGCAGCTTAGGGTGGGGTAGCACAGATACGCAGTATTTA. This translates into CASSLGWGSTDTQYL. The chain combines TRBV11-2 with TRBJ2-3; D is unresolved. CDR1 is SGHAT, CDR2 FQNNGV, per germline. V was trimmed by 1 base and J by 0 bases, leaving 8 bases between them. CDR3 length: 15 residues.

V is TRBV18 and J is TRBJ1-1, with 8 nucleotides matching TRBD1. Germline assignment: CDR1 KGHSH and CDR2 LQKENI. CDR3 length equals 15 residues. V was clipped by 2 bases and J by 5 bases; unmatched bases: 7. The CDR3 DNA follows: TGTGCCAGCTCACCAAACGGACAGGGTAGGACTGAAGCTTTCTTT. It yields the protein CASSPNGQGRTEAFF.